The 32 T cell receptor beta chains below come from one sample, sequenced in a study of cytomegalovirus exposure and HLA in healthy donors (dated by TCRdb to about 2017). Libraries were prepared through the immunoSEQ multiplex PCR assay. For the multiplex PCR, a mixture combining 60 forward primers for TCR Vbeta segments and 13 reverse primers for TCR Jbeta segments was used. Sourced from immuneACCESS, this table was stored by TCRdb with only in-frame sequences that have V and J called. A share of the clones is absent; for the studies checked, an unresolved V gene accounts for under half, and the remainder has no known explanation. For this sample there are 210,000 or so clones; over 60% appear just once. Jointly, the top ten make up roughly a sixth of the sample. The sample comprised PBMCs. These receptors were taken from a man between 35 and 55 years old in good health and CMV-seronegative.

J is TRBJ2-5 and V is TRBV12-5; tentatively, D is TRBD1 (6 bases). The CDR3 extends over 16 amino acids. Trimming removed 2 bases at V and 2 bases at J, with 15 bases between. CDR1 LGHNT and CDR2 FRNRAP come from the germline V gene. CDR3: CASGLPAVRGQETQYF. The CDR3 bases are TGTGCTAGTGGTTTGCCCGCCGTCAGGGGACAAGAGACCCAGTACTTC.

As to this clone: One end of the junction is discordant with germline, which a read error may explain. The sample holds other DNA sequences that translate to the same CDR3. This rearrangement joins TRBV7-9 to TRBJ2-7; 8 bases align to TRBD2. This CDR3 spans 16 amino acids. The germline V gene encodes CDR1 SEHNR and CDR2 FQNEAQ (reference sequence). The CDR3 loop reads CASSLQLAATGSEQYF. The CDR3, as DNA: TGCGCCAGCAGCTTACAACTAGCGGCAACTGGCTCCGAGCAGTACTTC.

The rearrangement joins TRBV2 to TRBJ2-5; 11 bases line up with TRBD2. The V gene end was trimmed by 6 bases and the J gene end by 2 bases; junction bases not matched to a gene: 5. The CDR3 consists of 15 residues. CDR1 SNHLY and CDR2 FYNNEI come from the germline V gene. The CDR3 loop is CASRAGLAAQETQYF. CDR3 coding DNA: TGTGCCAGCAGGGCGGGACTAGCGGCTCAAGAGACCCAGTACTTC.

V usage is TRBV27 and J usage is TRBJ2-7; maybe TRBD2 (6 bases). Trimming stripped 0 bases from V and 4 bases from J, with 13 bases between. The CDR3 runs to 15 residues. Germline-derived CDR1 and CDR2 are MNHEY and SMNVEV (reference sequence). The CDR3, as DNA: TGTGCCAGCAGTTTATCAGGCGGGGATCTGTACGAGCAGTACTTC. Its translation is CASSLSGGDLYEQYF.

The V gene is TRBV7-2, the J gene TRBJ2-1; D is ambiguous. Per the germline V gene, CDR1 is SGHTA and CDR2 is FQGNSA. V gave up 3 bases and J gave up 6 bases, with 6 bases separating them. CDR3 size: 12 residues. CDR3 sequence: CASSFLFNEQFF. CDR3 coding DNA: TGTGCCAGCAGCTTCCTTTTCAATGAGCAGTTCTTC. Full variable domain (remainder filled in from reference TRBV7-2 and TRBJ2-1): GAGVSQSPSNKVTEKGKDVELRCDPISGHTALYWYRQSLGQGLEFLIYFQGNSAPDKSGLPSDRFSAERTGGSVSTLTIQRTQQEDSAVYLCASSFLFNEQFFGPGTRLTVL.

This clone has just a few counts. The chain combines TRBV18 with TRBJ1-2; D is unresolved. Germline CDR1 and CDR2: KGHSH and LQKENI. V lost 6 bases and J 4 bases, leaving 15 bases between the germline ends. The CDR3 spans 14 residues. The CDR3 sequence: CASSPPDKPYGYTF. CDR3 nucleotides: TGTGCCAGCTCCCCTCCAGACAAACCCTATGGCTACACCTTC.

About this clone itself: The junction differs from germline at one of its ends, possibly a read error. This rearrangement joins TRBV7-9 to TRBJ1-1; 7 bases map to TRBD1. CDR3 length equals 18 residues. The V gene's germline CDR1 is SEHNR and CDR2 FQNEAQ (reference sequence). The CDR3 DNA sequence: TGTTCCAGCAGCTTCGGGGGTGAACAGGGGCGCGGCGACACTGAAGCTTTCTTT. This translates into CSSSFGGEQGRGDTEAFF.

This clone was seen only a few times. Written as DNA, the CDR3 is TGTGCCAGCTCACCACCCCTCAGACAGGATGCCTACGAGCAGTACTTC. The encoded protein is CASSPPLRQDAYEQYF. The gene calls are TRBV18 and TRBJ2-7; a weak D match, TRBD1 (6 bases). CDR1 is KGHSH, CDR2 LQKENI, per germline. V gave up 0 bases and J gave up 2 bases, with 14 bases separating them. The CDR3 covers 16 residues.

The gene calls are TRBV2 and TRBJ2-1, with 11 bases lining up with TRBD1. The germline gives CDR1 SNHLY, CDR2 FYNNEI. V lost 6 bases to trimming and J lost 8 bases; unmatched junction nucleotides: 3. This CDR3 comprises 13 residues. The CDR3 here is CASRGQGADEQFF. The CDR3 DNA reads as TGTGCCAGCAGAGGACAGGGGGCGGATGAGCAGTTCTTC.

V is TRBV27 and J is TRBJ1-3; unclear D gene. Looked up from germline, CDR1 is MNHEY and CDR2 is SMNVEV (reference sequence). The CDR3 has 15 amino acids. Deletions cut 5 bases from V and 1 base from J, with 12 bases between. The CDR3 loop is CASSPGINSGNTIYF. The CDR3 DNA sequence: TGTGCCAGCAGTCCCGGGATAAATTCTGGAAACACCATATATTTT.

The chain has TRBV2 and TRBJ2-3; 10 bases line up with TRBD2. Germline lookup yields CDR1 SNHLY and CDR2 FYNNEI. This CDR3 has 14 residues. V was pared by 10 bases and J by 2 bases, with 6 bases of the junction left unmatched. The CDR3: CATILAGFTDTQYF. As DNA, the CDR3 is TGTGCCACCATACTAGCGGGGTTCACAGATACGCAGTATTTT.

The V call is TRBV15, the J call TRBJ2-5, with TRBD2 matching 9 bases. V was clipped by 3 bases and J by 3 bases; unmatched bases: 5. Looked up from germline, CDR1 is LNHNV and CDR2 is YYDKDF (reference sequence). The length of the CDR3 is 15 residues. CDR3 in amino acids: CATSRTPSGEETQYF. The CDR3 DNA reads as TGTGCCACCAGCAGGACCCCTAGCGGGGAAGAGACCCAGTACTTC. Combining the CDR3 with reference TRBV15 and TRBJ2-5 gives the whole variable domain DAMVIQNPRYQVTQFGKPVTLSCSQTLNHNVMYWYQQKSSQAPKLLFHYYDKDFNNEADTPDNFQSRRPNTSFCFLDIRSPGLGDTAMYLCATSRTPSGEETQYFGPGTRLLVL.

The rearrangement joins TRBV7-9 to TRBJ2-1; a possible D gene is TRBD1 (5 bases). V was trimmed by 5 bases and J by 15 bases, leaving 14 bases between them. The germline CDR1 and CDR2 sequences are SEHNR and FQNEAQ (reference sequence). CDR3 length equals 11 residues. The CDR3 is CASSRTGGGFF. The CDR3 nucleotides are TGTGCCAGCAGCCGAACAGGCGGCGGGTTCTTC.

The V call is TRBV5-1, the J call TRBJ1-1; D uncertain. Germline V gene data show CDR1 as SGHRS and CDR2 as YFSETQ. The length of the CDR3 is 13 residues. V was clipped by 5 bases and J by 4 bases, with 12 bases between them. The CDR3 nucleotides read TGCGCCAGCAGGGTTTTGGGGAGCACTGAAGCTTTCTTT. Protein sequence: CASRVLGSTEAFF.

The V and J genes are TRBV5-6 and TRBJ1-2; maybe TRBD1 (5 bases). Germline CDR1 reads SGHDT; CDR2 reads YYEEEE. CDR3 length: 14 residues. Trimming cost V 0 bases and J 5 bases, with 11 bases left between them. CDR3 nucleotide sequence: TGTGCCAGCAGCTTGGGGGACTTGGAGTATGGCTACACCTTC. It translates to CASSLGDLEYGYTF.

The rearrangement links TRBV4-1 to TRBJ2-7, with TRBD2 matching 8 bases. Germline CDR1 MGHRA, CDR2 YSYEKL. With V trimmed by 0 bases and J by 3 bases, 7 bases remained unmatched. The CDR3 is made up of 16 amino acids. The CDR3 reads CASSQEVIAGIYEQYF. In DNA form, the CDR3 reads TGCGCCAGCAGCCAAGAAGTGATAGCGGGGATCTACGAGCAGTACTTC.

V usage is TRBV6-5 and J usage is TRBJ1-2; 8 nucleotides align to TRBD1. Germline CDR1 and CDR2: MNHEY and SVGAGI. With 2 bases clipped from V and 4 bases from J, the junction kept 6 bases outside the gene matches. The CDR3 has 15 amino acids. The CDR3 nucleotides are TGTGCCAGCAGTTACGAAACAGGGGGTCTCTATGGCTACACCTTC. Translating it yields CASSYETGGLYGYTF.

On this clone: Other DNA variants within this sample encode the same CDR3. V and J are TRBV18 and TRBJ1-1, with a tentative D call TRBD1 (5 bases). The V and J ends lost 1 base and 2 bases respectively, with 11 bases between them. From germline, CDR1 is KGHSH and CDR2 LQKENI. This CDR3 contains 15 residues. CDR3 protein: CASSPRRQGNTEAFF. The CDR3 coding sequence is TGTGCCAGCTCACCACGGCGCCAGGGAAACACTGAAGCTTTCTTT.

The gene calls are TRBV6-1 and TRBJ1-4; unclear D gene. CDR1 MNHNS and CDR2 SASEGT come from the germline V gene. The CDR3 runs 15 residues. Trimming pared 1 base from V and 7 bases from J, leaving 13 bases between. CDR3 loop: CASSEGFGVREKLFF. CDR3 bases: TGTGCCAGCAGTGAAGGGTTCGGGGTGCGTGAAAAACTGTTTTTT.

V usage is TRBV25-1 and J usage is TRBJ2-1; no clear D. Germline assignment: CDR1 MGHDK and CDR2 SYGVNS. This CDR3 has 13 amino acids. V lost 3 bases and J 3 bases, leaving 6 bases between the germline ends. CDR3 in amino acids: CASSDGSYNEQFF. The CDR3 bases are TGTGCCAGCAGTGATGGCAGCTACAATGAGCAGTTCTTC.

This clone was seen once. CDR3 amino acids: CASSYGGRAYEQYF. CDR3 nucleotide sequence: TGTGCCAGCAGTTATGGCGGGAGGGCCTACGAGCAGTACTTC. The genes are TRBV27 and TRBJ2-7, with 9 positions matching TRBD2. V was clipped by 4 bases and J by 2 bases; unmatched bases: 3. The CDR3 loop spans 14 amino acids. The germline gives CDR1 MNHEY, CDR2 SMNVEV (reference sequence).

The rearrangement joins TRBV5-6 to TRBJ2-1; D is perhaps TRBD2 (6 bases). CDR1 SGHDT and CDR2 YYEEEE come from the germline V gene. The ends were cut back, 5 bases at V and 1 base at J, with 16 bases in the middle. The CDR3 spans 16 residues. CDR3 sequence reads: CASSASGDGSYNEQFF. The CDR3 bases are TGTGCCAGCAGTGCCTCGGGGGATGGGTCCTACAATGAGCAGTTCTTC.

The chain is built from TRBV4-2 and TRBJ1-2, with D possibly being TRBD1 (5 bases). The germline V gene encodes CDR1 LGHNA and CDR2 YNFKEQ. Trimming shortened V by 0 bases and J by 13 bases, and 15 bases separated the two germline ends. CDR3 length: 13 amino acids. The CDR3 sequence: CASSQEGSQGGTF. The CDR3 DNA sequence: TGTGCCAGCAGCCAAGAGGGGAGCCAGGGAGGCACCTTC.

The chain recombines TRBV14 with TRBJ2-3; 12 bases align to TRBD2. V was clipped by 1 base and J by 3 bases; unmatched bases: 8. CDR3 size: 18 residues. Germline V lookup: CDR1 SGHDN, CDR2 FVKESK. The CDR3 sequence is CASSQAKTSGGPTDTQYF. The CDR3 bases are TGTGCCAGCAGCCAAGCCAAGACTAGCGGGGGACCTACAGATACGCAGTATTTT.

V usage is TRBV18 and J usage is TRBJ1-1; 7 bases line up with TRBD1. Per germline, CDR1 KGHSH and CDR2 LQKENI. The V gene end was trimmed by 4 bases and the J gene end by 3 bases; junction bases not matched to a gene: 2. This CDR3 comprises 13 residues. CDR3 sequence reads: CASSLDRDTEAFF. CDR3 nucleotide sequence: TGTGCCAGCTCACTCGACAGGGACACTGAAGCTTTCTTT.

The rearrangement links TRBV5-1 to TRBJ2-1; weak D call: TRBD2 (6 bases). The CDR3 totals 14 residues. Germline-derived CDR1 and CDR2 are SGHRS and YFSETQ. V was cut by 5 bases and J by 2 bases, with 11 bases left in between. The CDR3 nucleotides are TGCGCCAGCAGGGGGACTCTCGCCTACAATGAGCAGTTCTTC. Translated: CASRGTLAYNEQFF.

This clone was observed a handful of times. The chain recombines TRBV5-4 with TRBJ2-7, with 10 bases lining up with TRBD1. The V gene's germline CDR1 is SGHNT and CDR2 YYREEE (reference sequence). The V gene end was trimmed by 6 bases and the J gene end by 4 bases; junction bases not matched to a gene: 7. The CDR3 totals 14 residues. CDR3 sequence reads: CASMGGTGVYEQYF. CDR3 DNA: TGTGCCAGCATGGGGGGGACAGGGGTGTACGAGCAGTACTTC.

This clone was observed a handful of times. CDR3 in amino acids: CASSLARQGWTGELFF. In nucleotides, the CDR3 is TGTGCCAGCAGCTTAGCGCGGCAGGGGTGGACCGGGGAGCTGTTTTTT. The chain recombines TRBV7-9 with TRBJ2-2, with D possibly TRBD1 on 6 matching bases. The CDR3 length is 16 residues. Germline CDR1 reads SEHNR; CDR2 reads FQNEAQ (reference sequence). The V end was cut by 0 bases, the J end by 5 bases, with 13 bases between.

The chain has TRBV9 and TRBJ1-1; D is ambiguous. V was cut by 3 bases and J by 1 base, with 13 bases left in between. The V gene's germline CDR1 is SGDLS and CDR2 YYNGEE. The CDR3 extends over 15 amino acids. This chain's CDR3 is CASSAQTGGNTEAFF. The CDR3 coding sequence is TGTGCCAGCAGCGCCCAGACGGGAGGGAACACTGAAGCTTTCTTT. The full variable domain, completed using reference TRBV9 and TRBJ1-1, is DSGVTQTPKHLITATGQRVTLRCSPRSGDLSVYWYQQSLDQGLQFLIQYYNGEERAKGNILERFSAQQFPDLHSELNLSSLELGDSALYFCASSAQTGGNTEAFFGQGTRLTVV.

V is TRBV19 and J is TRBJ1-2; a possible D gene is TRBD1 (5 bases). Trimming shortened V by 3 bases and J by 4 bases, and 12 bases separated the two germline ends. The CDR3 extends over 14 amino acids. Looked up from germline, CDR1 is LNHDA and CDR2 is SQIVND (reference sequence). Here the CDR3 DNA reads TGTGCCAGTAGTATCAAGGGGAGGACCTATGGCTACACCTTC. Its protein product is CASSIKGRTYGYTF. The full variable domain, in which reference TRBV19 and TRBJ1-2 provide the parts outside the CDR3, is DGGITQSPKYLFRKEGQNVTLSCEQNLNHDAMYWYRQDPGQGLRLIYYSQIVNDFQKGDIAEGYSVSREKKESFPLTVTSAQKNPTAFYLCASSIKGRTYGYTFGSGTRLTVV.

V is TRBV6-5 and J is TRBJ1-2; the match to TRBD1 covers 7 bases. The V gene's germline CDR1 is MNHEY and CDR2 SVGAGI. V dropped 4 bases and J dropped 4; count of bases not matched to a gene: 9. This CDR3 is 15 amino acids long. CDR3 sequence: CASSSTGARAYGYTF. The CDR3 coding sequence is TGTGCCAGCAGTTCCACAGGGGCTCGGGCCTATGGCTACACCTTC.

Here the CDR3 DNA reads TGTGCCAGCAGGGCAGGGGGGTACACTGAAGCTTTCTTT. As protein: CASRAGGYTEAFF. The chain carries TRBV5-8 and TRBJ1-1; 7 positions agree with TRBD1. Germline trimming cut 5 bases from V and 3 bases from J; bases unmatched to any gene: 4. The CDR3 length is 13 residues. Germline CDR1 SGHTS, CDR2 YDEGEE.